The rows below give T cell receptor beta chains drawn from one sample of a study of tissue T cells after allogeneic stem cell transplantation. The method was immunoSEQ multiplex PCR; TCRdb's version includes in-frame clones alone and lacks a portion of them. This table has about 43,000 clones, 80% to 95% appearing once. This sample comprised blood, obtained before transplantation. Receptors originate from a woman aged 35 to 75 who later had graft-versus-host disease after an allogeneic stem cell transplant. Each CDR3 is given with its conserved first and last residue. A D gene is named only where the DNA matches it firmly. Only part of the rows carry a size: once, few, many, or a class if the clone is expanded.

TRBJ2-3,NA,NA,TRBV19,CASSARLAAGKDTQYF,TGTGCCAGTAGTGCCCGCTTAGCAGCGGGCAAGGATACGCAGTATTTT
TRBJ2-7,NA,NA,TRBV12-3/TRBV12-4,CASSLSGPYEQYF,TGTGCCAGCAGTTTATCCGGACCGTACGAGCAGTACTTC
TRBJ2-1,TRBD2,once,TRBV19,CASSPTPGLVAQNEQFF,TGTGCCAGTAGTCCGACCCCGGGACTAGTAGCTCAAAATGAGCAGTTCTTC
TRBJ2-3,TRBD2,NA,TRBV13,CASSPLTSGRAGADTQYF,TGTGCCAGCAGCCCGCTCACTAGCGGGAGGGCCGGCGCAGATACGCAGTATTTT
TRBJ2-3,TRBD2,NA,TRBV12-5,CASGASPGTSGTYTQYF,TGTGCTAGTGGTGCCTCCCCCGGGACTAGCGGGACGTATACGCAGTATTTT
TRBJ2-7,NA,NA,TRBV6-1,CASSDPRFLYEQYF,TGTGCCAGCAGTGATCCCCGGTTTCTCTACGAGCAGTACTTC
TRBJ2-7,TRBD1,NA,TRBV19,CASSFPGQGYREQYF,TGTGCCAGTAGTTTTCCGGGACAGGGGTATCGGGAGCAGTACTTC
TRBJ1-6,NA,NA,TRBV7-2,CASSLSGSRGSSPLHF,TGTGCCAGCAGCTTATCTGGAAGCAGAGGGAGTTCACCCCTCCACTTT
TRBJ1-1,NA,NA,TRBV19,CASRGQGRLTEAFF,TGTGCCAGTCGTGGGCAGGGCCGGTTAACTGAAGCTTTCTTT
TRBJ1-1,TRBD1,NA,TRBV7-2,CASSLGGQGRGNTEAFF,TGTGCCAGCAGCTTGGGAGGACAGGGTCGGGGGAACACTGAAGCTTTCTTT
TRBJ2-1,NA,NA,TRBV5-1,CASSFSGTSYNEQFF,TGCGCCAGCAGCTTTAGTGGTACGAGCTACAATGAGCAGTTCTTC
TRBJ1-5,NA,once,TRBV6-4,CASRRAQHF,TGTGCCAGCAGAAGAGCCCAGCATTTT
TRBJ2-5,NA,NA,TRBV29-1,CSVRGLETQYF,TGCAGCGTTCGGGGGCTCGAGACCCAGTACTTC
TRBJ1-4,NA,NA,TRBV4-1,CASSSGPRPEKLFF,TGCGCCAGCAGCTCCGGACCCAGGCCCGAAAAACTGTTTTTT